These 9 T cell receptor beta chains were all obtained from the same sample, sequenced in a study of regulatory T cells in long-lasting Graves disease. TCR beta libraries were built with iRepertoire HTBI primers and Arm-PCR of CDR3 regions. TCRdb re-derived calls from the multiplex PCR reads in MiXCR, one entry per CDR3 protein. The sample has around 420,000 distinct CDR3 sequences; around 16% are singletons. This sample's time point: newly diagnosed GD, antithyroid drugs for less than 3 months. PBMC RNA was the source of the TCR library. This material consisted of peripheral blood mononuclear cells (PBMCs), taken at new diagnosis, from a patient treated with antithyroid drugs. The receptors were gathered from a female donor with Graves disease.

This clonotype was counted ten times or more. The chain uses TRBV6-1 and TRBJ2-3; 7 positions agree with TRBD1. Losses at the gene ends were 4 bases for V and 1 base for J; bases not matched to a gene: 5. The V gene's germline CDR1 is MNHNS and CDR2 SASEGT. CDR3 length: 15 amino acids. The CDR3 DNA is TGTGCCAGCAGTGGACAGGGAAGGGGCACAGATACGCAGTATTTT. Translating gives CASSGQGRGTDTQYF.

This clonotype came up many times. The chain joins TRBV7-2 to TRBJ2-1; D ambiguous. This CDR3 has 15 amino acids. The germline gives CDR1 SGHTA, CDR2 FQGNSA. V lost 1 base to trimming and J lost 2 bases, with 9 bases between them. In DNA, the CDR3 is TGTGCCAGCAGCTTAGATGGTACAGCCTACAATGAGCAGTTCTTC. Protein product: CASSLDGTAYNEQFF.

As regards this clonotype: A much larger clone lies one base from this, so it may be a read error. This chain uses TRBV27 with TRBJ2-5; TRBD2 matches at 12 bases. The junction had 6 bases not matched to a gene; V was cut back by 11 bases and J by 2 bases. Per the germline V gene, CDR1 is MNHEY and CDR2 is SMNVEV (reference sequence). The CDR3 has 14 amino acids. CDR3: CACWTSGAQETQYF. The CDR3 DNA reads as TGTGCCTGCTGGACTAGCGGGGCACAAGAGACCCAGTACTTC.

Ten or more counts support this clonotype. V is TRBV10-2 and J is TRBJ1-1; 8 nucleotides agree with TRBD1. Trimming at V came to 8 bases and at J to 5 bases, leaving 10 bases not matched to a gene. The CDR3 runs to 14 residues. CDR1 and CDR2 from the germline V gene are WSHSY and SAAADI. In DNA form, the CDR3 reads TGCGCCAGCCGACCACAGGACAGGGAGACTGAAGCTTTCTTT. Translating gives CASRPQDRETEAFF.

The table lists this clonotype with many counts. V and J are TRBV9 and TRBJ2-1, with TRBD2 matching over 7 bases. J was trimmed by 7 bases and V by 6 bases; bases with no gene match: 10. The CDR3 totals 14 residues. Germline CDR1 SGDLS, CDR2 YYNGEE. In DNA, the CDR3 is TGTGCCAGCAAGCGGGGAACCGGGGCGAATGAGCAGTTCTTC. Protein sequence: CASKRGTGANEQFF.

The sample holds a few counts of this clonotype. The rearrangement joins TRBV19 to TRBJ2-1, with 8 bases matching TRBD1. The V segment lost 5 bases and the J segment 2 bases; nucleotides outside the gene matches: 5. This CDR3 comprises 15 residues. Germline values: CDR1 LNHDA, CDR2 SQIVND (reference sequence). The CDR3 DNA follows: TGTGCCAGTAGTTTCGGGACAGGAGCCTACAATGAGCAGTTCTTC. Amino acids: CASSFGTGAYNEQFF.

In this sample, this clonotype turned up many times. The V and J genes are TRBV3-1 and TRBJ2-1; D may be TRBD1 or TRBD2 (5 bases each). V lost 0 bases and J 10 bases, leaving 13 bases between the germline ends. The CDR3 is made up of 14 amino acids. The germline CDR1 and CDR2 sequences are LGHDT and YNNKEL (reference sequence). The CDR3 bases are TGTGCCAGCAGCCAAGAATGGGGACCCAGAGAGCAGTTCTTC. As protein: CASSQEWGPREQFF.

This clonotype was seen only a few times. The J gene is TRBJ1-3, the V gene TRBV20-1, with 7 positions matching TRBD1. Germline V gene lookup returns CDR1 DFQATT and CDR2 SNEGSKA (reference sequence). The CDR3 runs to 13 residues. J lost 0 bases, V lost 6 bases, and 2 bases had no gene match. CDR3: CSARQGSGNTIYF. The DNA of the CDR3 is TGCAGTGCCCGACAGGGCTCTGGAAACACCATATATTTT.

This clonotype was seen repeatedly, ten times or more. The chain recombines TRBV10-2 with TRBJ1-4; D call uncertain. Trimming shortened V by 0 bases and J by 2 bases, and 13 bases separated the two germline ends. The CDR3 spans 17 residues. The V gene's germline CDR1 is WSHSY and CDR2 SAAADI. CDR3: CASSESAGGGTNEKLFF. CDR3 nucleotides: TGCGCCAGCAGTGAGTCGGCAGGAGGTGGGACTAATGAAAAACTGTTTTTT.